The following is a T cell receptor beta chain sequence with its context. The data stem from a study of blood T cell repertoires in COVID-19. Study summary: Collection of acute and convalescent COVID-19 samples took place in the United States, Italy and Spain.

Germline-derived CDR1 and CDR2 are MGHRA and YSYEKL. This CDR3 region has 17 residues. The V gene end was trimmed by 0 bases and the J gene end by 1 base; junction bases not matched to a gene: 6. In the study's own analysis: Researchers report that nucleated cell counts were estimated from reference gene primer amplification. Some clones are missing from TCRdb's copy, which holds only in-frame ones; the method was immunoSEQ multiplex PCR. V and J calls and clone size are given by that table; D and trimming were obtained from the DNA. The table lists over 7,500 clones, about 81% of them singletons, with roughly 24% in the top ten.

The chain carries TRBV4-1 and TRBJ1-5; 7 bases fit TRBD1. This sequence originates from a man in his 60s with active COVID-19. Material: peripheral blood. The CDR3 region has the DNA TGCGCCAGCAGCCAAGATTGGGGGACAGCAAGCAATCAGCCCCAGCATTTT. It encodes CASSQDWGTASNQPQHF.